This is a list of T cell receptor beta chains from one sample in a study of T-cell reconstitution after alpha-beta-depleted transplantation in children. Each CDR3 protein is one row after TCRdb ran MiXCR on the PCR reads. The sample has 190,000 or so distinct CDR3 sequences, less than 15% seen once. Sequenced here: PBMCs from the stem cell graft donor, sampled from the stem cell graft. These receptors came from a human donor who donated a stem cell graft to a child with acute lymphoblastic leukemia. Each CDR3 is given with its conserved first and last residue. The listing skips clone size in some rows; elsewhere it reads once, few, many or a size class.

clone_size v_call cdr3_aa
many TRBV5-4 CASSLGVGPGRGSGANVLTF
many TRBV20-1 CSALRGFGNTIYF
- TRBV20-1 CSASPRGSNQPQHF
many TRBV7-8 CASSLIRQGAITQYF
many TRBV11-3 CASSPPLAGVAGELFF
- TRBV20-1 CSARPGTSTDTQYF
many TRBV5-1 CASSLEPGRSFF
many TRBV18 CASSPRSRDRGRLNYGYTF
- TRBV6-1 CASIDPASGNTIYF
many TRBV12-3/TRBV12-4 CASSLNYFLGPPTGYTF
many TRBV6-5 CASSYSGDGNTIYF
few TRBV4-1 CASSQGWGTGELFF
many TRBV7-8 CASSLSGFETQYF
many TRBV5-1 CASSPAGVHSTDTQYF
many TRBV29-1 CSVLGRRSTDTQYF
many TRBV20-1 CSARDLNRFSDTQYF
few TRBV5-1 CASSSGQGAMKNSQYF
many TRBV3-1 CASSLPLAGANEQFF
many TRBV7-8 CASSLGGGSSYNSPLHF
many TRBV6-1 CASSLRGLSTYEQYF
many TRBV20-1 CSARTDGDYGYTF
many TRBV9 CASSGLQETQYF
many TRBV5-5 CASSRTSGSGEQYF
- TRBV5-6 CASSPLGEEETQYF
few TRBV12-3/TRBV12-4 CASSLSHRGRKAEAFF
many TRBV12-3/TRBV12-4 CASSAGQGDMNTGELFF
many TRBV20-1 CSASFSGANVLTF